The next 5 T cell receptor beta chains were all read from a single sample in a study of OX40 agonist ivuxolimab in advanced cancers. Receptor amplification or capture employed the immunoSEQ multiplex PCR assay. The immuneACCESS repertoire file appears here via TCRdb, limited to in-frame rearrangements. These files lack a portion of the clones; in checked studies, under half of the deficit traces to unresolved V genes, and the cause of the others is not known. This sample lists tens of thousands of clones; about nine tenths were detected once. Approximately 1.2% of the sample rests with the top ten. Sequences were derived from CD4+ or CD8+ T cells sorted from blood, sampled in a trial of the OX40 agonist ivuxolimab. The receptors were gathered from an adult with an advanced solid tumor such as melanoma, head and neck, liver or kidney cancer.

This clone was detected once. The chain joins TRBV28 to TRBJ1-6; D not certain. The CDR3 runs 14 residues. Trimming left V 4 bases short and J 10 bases short, with 14 bases between. Germline V lookup: CDR1 MDHEN, CDR2 SYDVKM. CDR3 bases: TGTGCCAGCAGTTCTCTCCCCTCGGGGTCACCCCTCCACTTT. It specifies CASSSLPSGSPLHF.

V and J are TRBV29-1 and TRBJ2-7, with 15 bases identical to TRBD2. CDR1 SQVTM and CDR2 ANQGSEA come from the germline V gene. Trimming cost V 3 bases and J 5 bases; bases outside gene matches: 8. The CDR3 length is 16 residues. The CDR3 region is CSVDGLAGGPLDEQYF. CDR3 coding DNA: TGCAGCGTTGACGGACTAGCGGGAGGGCCTTTGGACGAGCAGTACTTC.

This sequence joins TRBV5-5 and TRBJ1-1, with D unclear. Germline V CDR1 and CDR2: SGHKS, YYEKEE (reference sequence). This CDR3 comprises 13 residues. Trimming cost V 2 bases and J 11 bases, with 16 bases left between them. CDR3 nucleotides: TGTGCCAGCAGCTTAAACTTCGTGGGGTTGGCTTTCTTT. It yields the protein CASSLNFVGLAFF. Filled out from reference TRBV5-5 and TRBJ1-1, the complete variable domain reads DAGVTQSPTHLIKTRGQQVTLRCSPISGHKSVSWYQQVLGQGPQFIFQYYEKEERGRGNFPDRFSARQFPNYSSELNVNALLLGDSALYLCASSLNFVGLAFFGQGTRLTVV.

The rearrangement joins TRBV11-2 to TRBJ1-1, with TRBD1 matching 10 bases. Germline loops: CDR1 SGHAT, CDR2 FQNNGV. V shed 6 bases and J 3 bases; nucleotides not matched to a gene: 10. This CDR3 has 16 residues. The CDR3 sequence: CASRTDRGHAYTEAFF. CDR3 in DNA: TGTGCCAGCAGAACAGACAGGGGGCATGCGTACACTGAAGCTTTCTTT.

The chain recombines TRBV18 with TRBJ2-1; perhaps TRBD1 as D (6 bases). Between the trimmed V and J ends, which lost 6 bases and 3 bases, there was a span of 15 bases. Per the germline V gene, CDR1 is KGHSH and CDR2 is LQKENI. There are 15 residues in the CDR3. The CDR3 here is CASSLQGSDYNEQFF. The CDR3 DNA reads TGTGCCAGCTCCCTACAGGGAAGTGACTACAATGAGCAGTTCTTC.